This T cell receptor (beta chain) was captured by sequencing in a study of CD8 T cells in ankylosing spondylitis. Broader study findings: Significant enrichment of disease-linked clones was reported in matched ankylosing spondylitis synovial fluid. Ankylosing spondylitis blood seemed to carry a telltale TCR beta motif made of several highly homologous variants. Those disease-linked clones were CD8+; they were also relatively rare in peripheral blood.

Using quantitative 5'-RACE with molecular barcodes, the authors made TCR beta libraries. One entry per CDR3 protein results from TCRdb running MiXCR on the 5' RACE reads. The sample consists of some 220,000 distinct CDR3 sequences, over 9.5% of them appearing once. This clonotype has ten or more counts. What it binds is unknown. The specimen was blood, either unsorted or a sorted T cell fraction (not recorded which). This receptor was obtained from a male donor with ankylosing spondylitis or in good health (not recorded which).

CDR3 sequence: CASSPTGAAKNIQYF. The CDR3 DNA sequence: TGCGCCAGCAGCCCGACAGGGGCAGCCAAAAACATTCAGTACTTC. The chain employs TRBV4-1 and TRBJ2-4; 8 bases are shared with TRBD1. The ends lost 4 bases at V and 0 bases at J; junction bases unmatched: 2. Looked up from germline, CDR1 is MGHRA and CDR2 is YSYEKL. This CDR3 comprises 15 residues.